These 10 T cell receptor beta chains came from one sample sequenced in a study of blood T cell repertoires in COVID-19. Clones were read by immunoSEQ multiplex PCR, and TCRdb kept only the in-frame ones, dropping some. The sample contains 150,000 to 200,000 clones, around 80% of which appear only once. The sample comprised PBMCs or T cells enriched from blood (not recorded which). Source of these receptors: a man aged 70 or older who had been exposed to COVID-19.

V and J are TRBV6-2 or TRBV6-3 and TRBJ2-5, with 10 bases that match TRBD1. Germline values: CDR1 MNHEY, CDR2 SVGEGT. The length of the CDR3 is 15 residues. Unmatched junction bases numbered 8, after V lost 6 bases and J lost 4 bases. CDR3 sequence: CASSVLGTGVETQYF. The CDR3 DNA is TGTGCCAGCAGCGTCCTAGGGACAGGGGTAGAGACCCAGTACTTC.

This sequence joins TRBV6-5 and TRBJ2-7; 9 bases line up with TRBD2. The junction had 3 bases not matched to a gene; V was cut back by 6 bases and J by 0 bases. The CDR3 consists of 14 residues. The germline V gene encodes CDR1 MNHEY and CDR2 SVGAGI. This chain's CDR3 is CASSRTSASYEQYF. The CDR3 DNA reads TGTGCCAGCAGCCGGACTAGCGCCTCCTACGAGCAGTACTTC.

This clone was observed a handful of times. The chain combines TRBV3-1 (or the pseudogene TRBV3-2) with TRBJ1-1; perhaps TRBD1 as D (5 bases). This CDR3 has 11 amino acids. V gave up 7 bases and J gave up 5 bases, with 8 bases separating them. Germline CDR1 and CDR2: LGHDT and YNNKEL (reference sequence). The CDR3, as DNA: TGTGCCAGCACGGGGGGAACTGAAGCTTTCTTT. It specifies CASTGGTEAFF.

The chain is built from TRBV6-5 and TRBJ1-2; perhaps TRBD1 as D (6 bases). Germline V lookup: CDR1 MNHEY, CDR2 SVGAGI. V gave up 5 bases and J gave up 6 bases, with 10 bases separating them. The CDR3 has 12 residues. The CDR3 DNA is TGTGCCAGCAGTAAGAACAGGGATGGCTACACCTTC. It translates to CASSKNRDGYTF.

The rearrangement links TRBV12-3 or TRBV12-4 to TRBJ2-1; 8 nucleotides line up with TRBD1. The CDR3 is 13 amino acids. With V trimmed by 5 bases and J by 9 bases, 6 bases remained unmatched. CDR3 nucleotide sequence: TGTGCCAGCAGTGACGGACAGGGCGGTGAGCAGTTCTTC. It encodes CASSDGQGGEQFF.

V is TRBV6-5 and J is TRBJ1-1; unclear D gene. The germline V gene has CDR1 MNHEY and CDR2 SVGAGI. CDR3 length: 12 residues. V lost 10 bases to trimming and J lost 4 bases, with 13 bases between them. The CDR3 is CATKTSGTEAFF. CDR3 DNA sequence: TGTGCCACCAAAACCTCGGGCACTGAAGCTTTCTTT.

This chain uses TRBV2 with TRBJ2-3; weak D call: TRBD2 (5 bases). This CDR3 is 14 amino acids long. Per germline, CDR1 SNHLY and CDR2 FYNNEI. V was shortened by 2 bases and J by 3 bases, with 9 bases between the two germline ends. The CDR3 nucleotides are TGTGCCAGCAGTGAAAGGCTAGCAACAGATACGCAGTATTTT. Amino acid sequence: CASSERLATDTQYF.

The V and J genes are TRBV30 and TRBJ2-7, with D possibly matching TRBD2 (6 bases). Germline V lookup: CDR1 GTSNPN, CDR2 SVGIG (reference sequence). Trimming took off 0 bases at V and 1 base at J, with 7 bases between the two ends. The CDR3 loop spans 13 amino acids. In nucleotides, the CDR3 is TGTGCCTGGAGTGTACGGGGGTCCTACGAGCAGTACTTC. Translation: CAWSVRGSYEQYF.

This chain uses TRBV6-2 or TRBV6-3 with TRBJ1-2; D is uncertain. The ends were cut back, 2 bases at V and 2 bases at J, with 9 bases in the middle. Per germline, CDR1 MNHEY and CDR2 SVGEGT. The CDR3 sequence is 14 residues long. This chain's CDR3 is CASSYPMFNYGYTF. The CDR3, as DNA: TGTGCCAGCAGTTACCCTATGTTCAACTATGGCTACACCTTC.

The gene calls are TRBV7-9 and TRBJ2-2; 7 bases align to TRBD1. V was pared by 5 bases and J by 4 bases, with 7 bases of the junction left unmatched. CDR3 length equals 15 residues. Germline V gene data show CDR1 as SEHNR and CDR2 as FQNEAQ (reference sequence). CDR3 region: CASSVRQGPTGELFF. In nucleotides, the CDR3 is TGTGCCAGCAGCGTCAGACAGGGTCCCACCGGGGAGCTGTTTTTT.